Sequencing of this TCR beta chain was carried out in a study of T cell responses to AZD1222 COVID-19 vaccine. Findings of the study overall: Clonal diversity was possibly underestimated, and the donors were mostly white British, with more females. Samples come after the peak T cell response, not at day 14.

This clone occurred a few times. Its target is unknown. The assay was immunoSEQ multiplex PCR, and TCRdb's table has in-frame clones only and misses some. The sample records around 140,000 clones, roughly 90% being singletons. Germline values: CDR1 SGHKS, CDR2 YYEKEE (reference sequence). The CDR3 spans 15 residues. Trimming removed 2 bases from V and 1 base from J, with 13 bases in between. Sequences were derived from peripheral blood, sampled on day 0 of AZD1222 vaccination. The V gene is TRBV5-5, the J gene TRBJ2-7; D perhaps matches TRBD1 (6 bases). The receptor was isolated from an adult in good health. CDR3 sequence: CASSLTGSRSYEQYF. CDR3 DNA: TGTGCCAGCAGCTTAACAGGGAGTCGGTCCTACGAGCAGTACTTC.